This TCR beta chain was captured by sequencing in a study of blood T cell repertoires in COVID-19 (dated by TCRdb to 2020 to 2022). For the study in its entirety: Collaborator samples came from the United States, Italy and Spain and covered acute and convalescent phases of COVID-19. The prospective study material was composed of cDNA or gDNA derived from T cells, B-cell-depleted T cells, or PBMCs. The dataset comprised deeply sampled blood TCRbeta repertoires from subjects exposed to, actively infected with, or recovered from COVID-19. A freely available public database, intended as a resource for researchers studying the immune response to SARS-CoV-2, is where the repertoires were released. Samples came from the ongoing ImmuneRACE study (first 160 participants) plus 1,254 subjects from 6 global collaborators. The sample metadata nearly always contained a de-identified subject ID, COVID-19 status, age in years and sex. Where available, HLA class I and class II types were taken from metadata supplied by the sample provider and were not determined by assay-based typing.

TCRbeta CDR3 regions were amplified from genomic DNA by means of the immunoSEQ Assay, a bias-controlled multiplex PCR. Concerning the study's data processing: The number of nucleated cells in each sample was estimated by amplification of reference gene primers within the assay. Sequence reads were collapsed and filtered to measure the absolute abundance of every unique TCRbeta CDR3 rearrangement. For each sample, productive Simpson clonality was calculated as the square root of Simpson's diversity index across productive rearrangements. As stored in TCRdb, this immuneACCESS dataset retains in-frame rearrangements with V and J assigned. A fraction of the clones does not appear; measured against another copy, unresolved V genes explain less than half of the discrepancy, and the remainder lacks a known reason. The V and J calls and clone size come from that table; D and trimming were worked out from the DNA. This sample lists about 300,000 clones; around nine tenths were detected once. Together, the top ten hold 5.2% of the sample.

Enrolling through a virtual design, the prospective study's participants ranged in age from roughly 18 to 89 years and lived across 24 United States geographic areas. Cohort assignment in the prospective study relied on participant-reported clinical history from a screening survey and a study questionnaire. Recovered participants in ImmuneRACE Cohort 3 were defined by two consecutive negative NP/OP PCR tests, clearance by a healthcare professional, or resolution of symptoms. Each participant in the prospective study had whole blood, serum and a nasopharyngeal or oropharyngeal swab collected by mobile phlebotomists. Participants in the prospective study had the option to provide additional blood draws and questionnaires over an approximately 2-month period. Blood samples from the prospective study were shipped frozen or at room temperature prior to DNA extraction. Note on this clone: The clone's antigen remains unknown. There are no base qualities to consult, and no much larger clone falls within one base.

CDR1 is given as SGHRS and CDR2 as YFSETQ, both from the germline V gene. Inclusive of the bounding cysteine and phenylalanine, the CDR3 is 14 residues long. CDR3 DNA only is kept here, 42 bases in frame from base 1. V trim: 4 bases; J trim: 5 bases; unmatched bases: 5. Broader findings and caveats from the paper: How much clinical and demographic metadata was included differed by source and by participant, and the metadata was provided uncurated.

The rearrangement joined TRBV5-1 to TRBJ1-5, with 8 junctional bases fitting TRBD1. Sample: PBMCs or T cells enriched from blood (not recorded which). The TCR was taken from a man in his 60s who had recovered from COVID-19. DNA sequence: TGCGCCAGCAGCCCTCAGGGGGCGGATCAGCCCCAGCATTTT. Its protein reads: CASSPQGADQPQHF.